The next 6 T cell receptor beta chains were all read from a single sample in a study of cytomegalovirus exposure and HLA in healthy donors (TCRdb year 2017). The protocol used for the library was the immunoSEQ multiplex PCR assay. For the multiplex PCR, a mixture combining 60 forward primers for TCR Vbeta segments and 13 reverse primers for TCR Jbeta segments was used. Imported from immuneACCESS, the table was reduced by TCRdb to in-frame sequences with V and J called. These copies leave out some clones; in studies compared against another copy, an unresolved V gene accounts for under half, and the cause of the remainder is not known. This sample holds roughly 100,000 clones; over 70% were observed only once. 0.79% of the sample lies in the top ten. The source material was PBMCs. The source of these receptors is a boy between 10 and 17 years old in good health and CMV-seronegative.

The chain joins TRBV28 to TRBJ2-3; D remains unclear. Germline V gene sequence: CDR1 MDHEN, CDR2 SYDVKM. This CDR3 has 11 amino acids. The V and J ends lost 6 bases and 2 bases respectively, with 3 bases between them. The CDR3 DNA is TGTGCCAGCAGACTCACAGATACGCAGTATTTT. Translated: CASRLTDTQYF.

V and J are TRBV7-2 and TRBJ2-1; a possible D gene is TRBD1 (6 bases). Trimming removed 3 bases from V and 4 bases from J, with 16 bases in between. CDR3 length equals 16 residues. Germline V gene lookup returns CDR1 SGHTA and CDR2 FQGNSA. CDR3 amino acids: CASSFLWGRGYNEQFF. The DNA of the CDR3 is TGTGCCAGCAGCTTTTTATGGGGGCGAGGGTACAATGAGCAGTTCTTC. The full variable domain, its missing parts supplied by reference TRBV7-2 and TRBJ2-1, is GAGVSQSPSNKVTEKGKDVELRCDPISGHTALYWYRQSLGQGLEFLIYFQGNSAPDKSGLPSDRFSAERTGGSVSTLTIQRTQQEDSAVYLCASSFLWGRGYNEQFFGPGTRLTVL.

Concerning this clone: This specimen includes other DNA sequences encoding the same CDR3. The rearrangement uses TRBV2 and TRBJ1-2, with a tentative D call TRBD1 (5 bases). The CDR3 is 11 amino acids. Germline CDR1 and CDR2: SNHLY and FYNNEI. V lost 8 bases and J 2 bases, leaving 6 bases between the germline ends. CDR3 protein: CASGGNYGYTF. The CDR3 region has the DNA TGTGCCAGCGGGGGGAACTATGGCTACACCTTC.

The chain has TRBV11-1 and TRBJ1-1; TRBD1 matches at 8 bases. This CDR3 is built from 14 residues. Trimming cost V 6 bases and J 5 bases; bases outside gene matches: 8. The germline V gene encodes CDR1 SGHAT and CDR2 FQDESV (reference sequence). CDR3 loop: CASSWRRQGTEAFF. DNA of the CDR3: TGTGCCAGCAGTTGGAGGAGACAGGGGACTGAAGCTTTCTTT.

The chain joins TRBV28 to TRBJ1-5; 7 bases match TRBD1. Germline V gene data show CDR1 as MDHEN and CDR2 as SYDVKM. CDR3 length: 17 residues. V lost 6 bases, J lost 0 bases, and 11 bases stayed unmatched. The CDR3 loop is CASRLGGGGYSNQPQHF. The CDR3, as DNA: TGTGCCAGCAGACTAGGGGGCGGAGGATATAGCAATCAGCCCCAGCATTTT.

This chain uses TRBV28 with TRBJ1-1; tentatively, D is TRBD1 (6 bases). This CDR3 has 12 amino acids. Germline V CDR1 and CDR2: MDHEN, SYDVKM. V lost 10 bases to trimming and J lost 5 bases, with 14 bases between them. The CDR3 loop reads CATKQGWTEAFF. The CDR3 coding sequence is TGTGCCACCAAACAGGGTTGGACTGAAGCTTTCTTT.